This TCR beta chain was sequenced during a study of OX40 agonist ivuxolimab in advanced cancers. Measured with immunoSEQ multiplex PCR; TCRdb has only the in-frame clones, and not every one. This table holds tens of thousands of clones, approximately 90% found once. The CDR3 is made up of 15 amino acids. Germline assignment: CDR1 LNHDA and CDR2 SQIVND (reference sequence). Trimming shortened V by 4 bases and J by 1 base, and 10 bases separated the two germline ends. The chain combines TRBV19 with TRBJ2-2, with D perhaps TRBD2 (5 bases). This sequence originates from an adult with an advanced solid tumor such as melanoma, head and neck, liver or kidney cancer. The material was CD4+ or CD8+ T cells sorted from blood, obtained in a trial of the OX40 agonist ivuxolimab. In DNA form, the CDR3 reads TGTGCCAGTAGTACAACTAGTCAGAACACCGGGGAGCTGTTTTTT. As protein: CASSTTSQNTGELFF. Complete variable domain (other parts from reference TRBV19 and TRBJ2-2): DGGITQSPKYLFRKEGQNVTLSCEQNLNHDAMYWYRQDPGQGLRLIYYSQIVNDFQKGDIAEGYSVSREKKESFPLTVTSAQKNPTAFYLCASSTTSQNTGELFFGEGSRLTVL.